These 5 T cell receptor beta chains share one sample of origin, sequenced in a study of T cells in Graves' hyperthyroidism and ophthalmopathy (dated by TCRdb to the late 2010s). Libraries were prepared through multiplex PCR. TCRdb names Illumina HiSeq 2000 as the instrument used. The TCR beta CDR3 regions were amplified from the RNA transcripts. The first round of RT-PCR for the TCR CDR3 was performed with the HTBI primer set and the Qiagen OneStep RT-PCR kit. TCRdb reprocessed the public reads (quality trimming at Q25 with fastp, clone calling with MiXCR) and kept in-frame beta chains. Under each unique CDR3 protein, matching rows form one entry showing the most common genes and DNA. The sample has roughly 350,000 distinct CDR3 sequences on record, approximately 15% of them singletons. 20% to 25% of the sample is in the top ten clones. The material sequenced was blood. These receptors came from a woman aged 25 to 45 with Graves' hyperthyroidism.

This clonotype was seen a few times. The V call is TRBV7-2, the J call TRBJ2-5; D possibly corresponds to TRBD2 (5 bases). V was cut by 1 base and J by 2 bases, with 8 bases left in between. Germline-derived CDR1 and CDR2 are SGHTA and FQGNSA. The CDR3 runs 14 residues. CDR3 sequence (DNA): TGTGCCAGCAGCTTAGGGTGGGAGCAAGAGACCCAGTACTTC. Residues: CASSLGWEQETQYF.

The table lists this clonotype with a few counts. The genes are TRBV27 and TRBJ2-2; the match to TRBD1 covers 7 bases. The junction had 4 bases not matched to a gene; V was cut back by 3 bases and J by 3 bases. CDR1 and CDR2 from the germline V gene are MNHEY and SMNVEV (reference sequence). The length of the CDR3 is 15 residues. The CDR3 loop is CASSFYRGDTGELFF. For the CDR3, the DNA is TGTGCCAGCAGTTTCTACAGGGGAGACACCGGGGAGCTGTTTTTT.

The V and J genes are TRBV6-9 and TRBJ1-2; D gene ambiguous. The CDR3 covers 12 residues. Trimming stripped 3 bases from V and 13 bases from J, with 15 bases between. Germline lookup yields CDR1 MNHGY and CDR2 SVAAGI. CDR3 residues: CASSYGRSQPTF. In DNA form, the CDR3 reads TGTGCCAGCAGTTACGGACGGTCGCAGCCCACCTTC.

This chain connects TRBV20-1 to TRBJ2-3; weak D call: TRBD2 (6 bases). Between the trimmed V and J ends, which lost 6 bases and 8 bases, there was a span of 18 bases. Germline V gene sequence: CDR1 DFQATT, CDR2 SNEGSKA (reference sequence). CDR3 length: 13 residues. The CDR3 spells CSADPGGRGTQYF. The CDR3 DNA reads TGCAGTGCCGACCCAGGAGGGCGGGGTACGCAGTATTTT.

This clonotype came up many times. The rearrangement joins TRBV28 to TRBJ1-5; 8 bases match TRBD1. With V trimmed by 4 bases and J by 6 bases, 5 bases remained unmatched. There are 14 residues in the CDR3. Germline loops: CDR1 MDHEN, CDR2 SYDVKM. CDR3 DNA sequence: TGTGCCAGCAGTTACGGACAGGGCATTCAGCCCCAGCATTTT. This encodes CASSYGQGIQPQHF.